These 9 T cell receptor beta chains originate from one sample sequenced in a study of shared clonotypes between healthy human individuals. The table came from immunoSEQ multiplex PCR; TCRdb's copy has only in-frame clones and leaves some out. The sample shows about 600,000 clones, roughly 98% of them seen only once. Naive CD8 cells were CD45RO-negative, positively selected for CCR7, excluding terminally differentiated effector memory CD45RA+ cells. Sequencing used naive CD8+ T cells sorted from blood. The receptors stem from a man in his thirties or forties in good health.

The chain combines TRBV7-6 with TRBJ2-5; TRBD2 might be the D (6 bases). The germline gives CDR1 SGHVS, CDR2 FNYEAQ. Trimming took 3 bases from V and 5 from J, leaving 13 bases between them. This CDR3 region has 14 residues. The CDR3 spells CASSLRAGRETQYF. The CDR3 DNA is TGTGCCAGCAGCTTGCGTGCGGGAAGGGAGACCCAGTACTTC.

The V call is TRBV9, the J call TRBJ2-3; 9 positions agree with TRBD2. The CDR3 totals 15 residues. V shed 4 bases and J 3 bases; nucleotides not matched to a gene: 6. Germline-derived CDR1 and CDR2 are SGDLS and YYNGEE. As DNA, the CDR3 is TGTGCCAGCAGCCGTAGCGGGAGAGGGACAGATACGCAGTATTTT. Translated: CASSRSGRGTDTQYF.

The sample holds one count of this clone. The chain uses TRBV27 and TRBJ2-1; 7 bases line up with TRBD2. Germline CDR1 reads MNHEY; CDR2 reads SMNVEV (reference sequence). With V trimmed by 5 bases and J by 3 bases, 7 bases remained unmatched. This CDR3 comprises 15 residues. The CDR3 sequence: CASSTSGTYYNEQFF. DNA of the CDR3: TGTGCCAGCAGTACGAGCGGGACCTACTACAATGAGCAGTTCTTC.

This clone was recorded once. The rearrangement joins TRBV2 to TRBJ2-1, with 7 bases fitting TRBD2. With 5 bases clipped from V and 0 bases from J, the junction kept 10 bases outside the gene matches. There are 17 residues in the CDR3. From germline, CDR1 is SNHLY and CDR2 FYNNEI. The CDR3 sequence: CASSPPGWEGSYNEQFF. CDR3 nucleotide sequence: TGTGCCAGCAGTCCCCCTGGGTGGGAGGGCTCCTACAATGAGCAGTTCTTC.

This chain links TRBV6-1 with TRBJ2-7, with TRBD2 identical over 8 bases. The V segment lost 10 bases and the J segment 2 bases; nucleotides outside the gene matches: 7. This CDR3 is built from 13 residues. Per the germline V gene, CDR1 is MNHNS and CDR2 is SASEGT. The CDR3 DNA reads as TGTGCCACCTCGGGACTAGACCCCTACGAGCAGTACTTC. Encoded protein: CATSGLDPYEQYF.

The rearrangement uses TRBV7-9 and TRBJ1-2; D call uncertain. From germline, CDR1 is SEHNR and CDR2 FQNEAQ (reference sequence). This CDR3 has 14 amino acids. V was shortened by 2 bases and J by 3 bases, with 10 bases between the two germline ends. The CDR3 region has the DNA TGTGCCAGCAGCTTATACCGGGTCGACTATGGCTACACCTTC. Its protein product is CASSLYRVDYGYTF.

This clone was found once. The chain joins TRBV6-6 to TRBJ1-2; D call uncertain. This CDR3 is built from 10 residues. With 3 bases removed from V and 11 bases from J, the gap between germline ends came to 7 bases. The germline V gene encodes CDR1 MNHNY and CDR2 SVGAGI (reference sequence). The CDR3 loop is CASSYSEYTF. DNA of the CDR3: TGTGCCAGCAGTTATTCAGAATACACCTTC.

The CDR3 region is CASSLATDGYTF. The CDR3 nucleotides are TGTGCCAGCAGTTTAGCTACCGATGGCTACACCTTC. V and J are TRBV28 and TRBJ1-2; D gene unclear. V shed 2 bases and J shed 6 bases, with 7 bases lying between them. The germline gives CDR1 MDHEN, CDR2 SYDVKM. CDR3 size: 12 residues.

The gene calls are TRBV5-4 and TRBJ2-3; tentatively, D is TRBD2 (5 bases). The ends were cut back, 5 bases at V and 2 bases at J, with 15 bases in the middle. The V gene's germline CDR1 is SGHNT and CDR2 YYREEE (reference sequence). The CDR3 runs to 15 residues. The CDR3 loop reads CASSVAGTYTDTQYF. CDR3 nucleotides: TGTGCCAGCAGTGTGGCGGGCACTTACACAGATACGCAGTATTTT.